Below, 29 T cell receptor beta chains from the same sample are listed, as sequenced in a study of blood T cell repertoires in COVID-19. Sequencing was performed with immunoSEQ multiplex PCR; in TCRdb, only in-frame clones are kept and a portion is missing. The sample gives 300,000 to 400,000 clones, around 88% of which show up once; less than 9% is in the top ten. What was sequenced was peripheral blood. These TCRs come from a woman aged 55-69 years with COVID-19, enrolled during active disease.

The chain has TRBV20-1 and TRBJ2-4, with 9 bases fitting TRBD1. Germline trimming cut 3 bases from V and 6 bases from J; bases unmatched to any gene: 9. This CDR3 is 15 amino acids long. Germline CDR1 DFQATT, CDR2 SNEGSKA (reference sequence). The CDR3 DNA reads TGCAGTGCTAGTGACAGGGGGGCTGTGGGAAACATTCAGTACTTC. Protein product: CSASDRGAVGNIQYF.

The rearrangement links TRBV23-1 to TRBJ2-1; no clear D. TRBV23-1 is noted as an ORF with a role that remains uncertain. The CDR3 totals 20 residues. Trimming cost V 0 bases and J 4 bases, with 25 bases left between them. The CDR3 region has the DNA TGCGCCAGCAGTCAATCAGAACAGCCAAGGCATTCAAGTATTTACAATGAGCAGTTCTTC. Translation: CASSQSEQPRHSSIYNEQFF.

This clone came up a few times. The gene calls are TRBV6-1 and TRBJ1-1; a possible D gene is TRBD1 (6 bases). CDR1 is MNHNS, CDR2 SASEGT, per germline. This CDR3 contains 14 residues. V lost 3 bases, J lost 2 bases, and 10 bases lay in between. CDR3 in amino acids: CASSDRTANTEAFF. The CDR3 DNA sequence: TGTGCCAGCAGTGACCGGACAGCCAACACTGAAGCTTTCTTT.

The chain joins TRBV9 to TRBJ2-5; weak D call: TRBD2 (6 bases). There are 12 residues in the CDR3. CDR1 is SGDLS, CDR2 YYNGEE, per germline. With 5 bases removed from V and 2 bases from J, the gap between germline ends came to 7 bases. In DNA form, the CDR3 reads TGTGCCAGCAGGGGACTGCAAGAGACCCAGTACTTC. Translating it yields CASRGLQETQYF.

J is TRBJ2-3 and V is TRBV18, with D unresolved. Germline V CDR1 and CDR2: KGHSH, LQKENI. V lost 3 bases and J lost 2, with 3 bases in between. The CDR3 has 12 amino acids. The DNA for the CDR3 is TGTGCCAGCTCACCCAACACAGATACGCAGTATTTT. Translation: CASSPNTDTQYF.

This chain's CDR3 is CASSLGYGSSYEQYF. DNA of the CDR3: TGCGCCAGCAGCTTGGGCTACGGGAGCTCCTACGAGCAGTACTTC. The J gene is TRBJ2-7, the V gene TRBV5-1; possibly TRBD2 for D (6 bases). The germline V gene encodes CDR1 SGHRS and CDR2 YFSETQ. This CDR3 is 15 amino acids long. The V and J ends lost 0 bases and 0 bases respectively, with 10 bases between them.

The chain employs TRBV7-9 and TRBJ2-3; the match to TRBD2 covers 10 bases. The CDR3 runs to 16 residues. Germline CDR1 is SEHNR and CDR2 is FQNEAQ (reference sequence). The V and J ends lost 5 bases and 2 bases, in that order; junction bases with no gene match: 7. The CDR3 sequence: CASSPGLAETTDTQYF. The CDR3 DNA is TGTGCCAGCAGCCCCGGACTAGCGGAGACCACAGATACGCAGTATTTT.

The CDR3 spells CASSVLSSGEQFF. Written as DNA, the CDR3 is TGTGCCAGCAGCGTCCTCTCTAGCGGTGAGCAGTTCTTC. The V call is TRBV9, the J call TRBJ2-1; 7 bases are shared with TRBD2. V lost 2 bases and J lost 9; bases outside the gene matches: 5. The CDR3 contains 13 residues. The germline V gene encodes CDR1 SGDLS and CDR2 YYNGEE.

V and J are TRBV7-9 and TRBJ1-2; 11 bases align to TRBD1. Per the germline V gene, CDR1 is SEHNR and CDR2 is FQNEAQ (reference sequence). The CDR3 is made up of 15 amino acids. J gave up 4 bases and V 0 bases, and 1 base lay outside the gene matches. For the CDR3, the DNA is TGTGCCAGCAGCTTAGCCGGGACAGGGGGCTATGGCTACACCTTC. This translates into CASSLAGTGGYGYTF. Supplemented by reference TRBV7-9 and TRBJ1-2, the full variable domain reads DTGVSQNPRHKITKRGQNVTFRCDPISEHNRLYWYRQTLGQGPEFLTYFQNEAQLEKSRLLSDRFSAERPKGSFSTLEIQRTEQGDSAMYLCASSLAGTGGYGYTFGSGTRLTVV.

CDR3 amino acids: CASSRSTTERYEQYF. DNA for the CDR3: TGTGCCAGCAGCAGATCAACGACAGAGAGGTACGAGCAGTACTTC. This chain uses TRBV7-9 with TRBJ2-7; a possible D gene is TRBD1 (5 bases). Germline V gives CDR1 SEHNR, CDR2 FQNEAQ (reference sequence). Trimming stripped 5 bases from V and 4 bases from J, with 18 bases between. This CDR3 region has 15 residues.

This clone has a single count. This chain connects TRBV5-6 to TRBJ1-6; 9 bases align to TRBD1. Germline loops: CDR1 SGHDT, CDR2 YYEEEE. This CDR3 has 13 amino acids. V lost 4 bases and J lost 11; bases outside the gene matches: 4. This CDR3 reads CASSTGQGAPLHF. The CDR3 nucleotides read TGTGCCAGCAGCACGGGACAGGGAGCACCCCTCCACTTT.

This chain uses TRBV27 with TRBJ1-1, with unresolved D. V was clipped by 4 bases and J by 4 bases, with 13 bases between them. CDR1 is MNHEY, CDR2 SMNVEV, per germline (reference sequence). CDR3 length: 14 amino acids. The CDR3 nucleotides read TGTGCCAGCAGTTACGGGCCTCGGGGCACTGAAGCTTTCTTT. This sequence encodes CASSYGPRGTEAFF.

This chain joins TRBV27 and TRBJ1-1, with D uncertain. The CDR3 runs 11 residues. CDR1 MNHEY and CDR2 SMNVEV come from the germline V gene (reference sequence). The V and J ends lost 7 bases and 6 bases respectively, with 9 bases between them. CDR3 nucleotide sequence: TGTGCCAGCATAAGAGGGCCTGAAGCTTTCTTT. This sequence encodes CASIRGPEAFF.

The chain links TRBV7-3 to TRBJ2-3; the match to TRBD2 covers 15 bases. The germline V gene encodes CDR1 SGHTA and CDR2 FQGTGA. This CDR3 region has 17 residues. J was trimmed by 5 bases and V by 5 bases; bases with no gene match: 8. CDR3 sequence reads: CASSRTSGGAWEDTQYF. The CDR3 bases are TGTGCCAGCAGCCGGACTAGCGGGGGGGCCTGGGAAGATACGCAGTATTTT.

The CDR3 region has the DNA TGTGCCAGCAGTGATACAGGGGGCGCGTATGGCTACACCTTC. As protein: CASSDTGGAYGYTF. V gene TRBV6-1 combines with J gene TRBJ1-2; 9 positions agree with TRBD1. The junction had 4 bases not matched to a gene; V was cut back by 3 bases and J by 5 bases. The CDR3 contains 14 residues. Germline assignment: CDR1 MNHNS and CDR2 SASEGT.

The V gene is TRBV5-6, the J gene TRBJ2-3, with 9 positions matching TRBD2. The trim removed 2 bases at V and 0 bases at J, leaving 4 bases unmatched. This CDR3 comprises 16 residues. The germline gives CDR1 SGHDT, CDR2 YYEEEE. In nucleotides, the CDR3 is TGTGCCAGCAGCTTCGAGCGGGGGGTTAGCACAGATACGCAGTATTTT. This encodes CASSFERGVSTDTQYF.

The gene calls are TRBV19 and TRBJ1-2; D may be TRBD1 (5 bases). The ends were cut back, 8 bases at V and 2 bases at J, with 15 bases in the middle. Germline V CDR1 and CDR2: LNHDA, SQIVND (reference sequence). The CDR3 sequence is 14 residues long. DNA of the CDR3: TGTGCCAGTTCGCCGGGAGACAGCAACTATGGCTACACCTTC. This sequence encodes CASSPGDSNYGYTF.

The J gene is TRBJ1-2, the V gene TRBV6-2 or TRBV6-3, with 7 nucleotides matching TRBD1. The V gene's germline CDR1 is MNHEY and CDR2 SVGEGT. This CDR3 has 13 residues. The trim removed 5 bases at V and 8 bases at J, leaving 8 bases unmatched. CDR3 residues: CASSPTGLRGYTF. CDR3 coding DNA: TGTGCCAGCAGTCCGACAGGGTTAAGAGGCTACACCTTC.

This chain uses TRBV6-5 with TRBJ1-4; D may be TRBD1 (5 bases). V dropped 3 bases and J dropped 6 bases, with 11 bases sitting between them. Germline CDR1 reads MNHEY; CDR2 reads SVGAGI. This CDR3 has 14 amino acids. As DNA, the CDR3 is TGTGCCAGCAGTTATGCGGGACTCGATGAAAAACTGTTTTTT. Protein product: CASSYAGLDEKLFF.

This clone was counted at least ten times. J is TRBJ1-4 and V is TRBV5-1; D might be TRBD1 (5 bases). This CDR3 has 15 residues. The germline gives CDR1 SGHRS, CDR2 YFSETQ. V lost 0 bases and J lost 4, with 10 bases in between. CDR3 nucleotides: TGCGCCAGCAGCTTGGATGTCAGGGATAATGAAAAACTGTTTTTT. Its protein is CASSLDVRDNEKLFF.

V is TRBV9 and J is TRBJ2-3; the D gene is possibly TRBD2 (6 bases). Germline V lookup: CDR1 SGDLS, CDR2 YYNGEE. The CDR3 consists of 15 residues. V was shortened by 3 bases and J by 0 bases, with 11 bases between the two germline ends. CDR3 DNA: TGTGCCAGCAGCGGGGACTCCCCTAGCACAGATACGCAGTATTTT. Encoded protein: CASSGDSPSTDTQYF.

The CDR3 DNA reads as TGTGCCAGCAGTGAAGGGGCAGAGACCTATGGCTACACCTTC. This translates into CASSEGAETYGYTF. This sequence joins TRBV6-1 and TRBJ1-2; D is undetermined. V lost 1 base to trimming and J lost 4 bases, with 10 bases between them. The CDR3 is made up of 14 amino acids. Per the germline V gene, CDR1 is MNHNS and CDR2 is SASEGT.

V and J are TRBV25-1 and TRBJ2-1; 8 nucleotides match TRBD2. V was clipped by 3 bases and J by 2 bases; unmatched bases: 9. CDR3 length: 17 amino acids. Germline lookup yields CDR1 MGHDK and CDR2 SYGVNS. DNA of the CDR3: TGTGCCAGCAGTGAGGCGCTAGCGGGCTCCCCCTACAATGAGCAGTTCTTC. Translating gives CASSEALAGSPYNEQFF.

V is TRBV6-5 and J is TRBJ2-3; 10 nucleotides align to TRBD1. Germline CDR1 is MNHEY and CDR2 is SVGAGI. V dropped 6 bases and J dropped 5; count of bases not matched to a gene: 5. The CDR3 is 14 amino acids. Written as DNA, the CDR3 is TGTGCCAGCAGCATACGGACAGGGGGAGATACGCAGTATTTT. Encoded protein: CASSIRTGGDTQYF.

V usage is TRBV11-3 and J usage is TRBJ1-5; 9 positions agree with TRBD1. The CDR3 has 15 amino acids. CDR1 SGHNT and CDR2 YENEEA come from the germline V gene. The J segment lost 5 bases and the V segment lost 5 bases, leaving 7 bases of the junction unmatched. This CDR3 is CASSRGQGFHQPQHF. The CDR3, as DNA: TGTGCCAGCAGCCGCGGACAGGGGTTCCATCAGCCCCAGCATTTT.

The V call is TRBV7-3, the J call TRBJ1-6; TRBD1 matches 8 bases. The CDR3 spans 16 residues. Germline assignment: CDR1 SGHTA and CDR2 FQGTGA. J gave up 5 bases and V 3 bases, and 6 bases lay outside the gene matches. CDR3 nucleotides: TGTGCCAGCAGCTTGATAGGACAGGGTAATAATTCACCCCTCCACTTT. Its protein is CASSLIGQGNNSPLHF.

The DNA for the CDR3 is TGTGCCAGCAGCAGAGACAGTTTAGCCTACGAGCAGTACTTC. Translation gives CASSRDSLAYEQYF. This chain joins TRBV11-2 and TRBJ2-7; D perhaps matches TRBD1 (5 bases). This CDR3 is 14 amino acids long. Germline CDR1 is SGHAT and CDR2 is FQNNGV. Deletions cut 5 bases from V and 2 bases from J, with 13 bases between.

This clone appeared many times. The chain joins TRBV19 to TRBJ1-2, with TRBD1 identical over 8 bases. The V segment lost 5 bases and the J segment 7 bases; nucleotides outside the gene matches: 9. The CDR3 extends over 14 amino acids. Germline V gene data show CDR1 as LNHDA and CDR2 as SQIVND (reference sequence). In DNA form, the CDR3 reads TGTGCCAGTAGTCGCTCTCAGGGGGCATTTGGCTACACCTTC. It specifies CASSRSQGAFGYTF.

Concerning this clone itself: Other nucleotide sequences from this sample produce the same CDR3. The V call is TRBV12-3 or TRBV12-4, the J call TRBJ2-3; D is undetermined. The CDR3 has 11 amino acids. V shed 7 bases and J shed 2 bases, with 4 bases lying between them. The CDR3 DNA reads TGTGCCAGCACCTCCACAGATACGCAGTATTTT. Amino acids: CASTSTDTQYF.